This T cell receptor beta chain stems from a study of T-cell memory formation after mild COVID-19. The study's findings and limits: There were some responding clones in pre-infection memory, which suggested that cross-reactive memory had joined. Contracting clones from day 15 to 85 had balanced CD4/CD8; later expanders favoured CD4+.

TCRdb recomputed calls from the 5' RACE reads with MiXCR, one row per CDR3 protein. Among around 300,000 distinct CDR3 sequences listed, roughly 13% were seen once. Regarding this clonotype: Its specificity is not known.

Trimming took off 3 bases at V and 5 bases at J, with 18 bases between the two ends. CDR1 is MGHDK and CDR2 is SYGVNS in the germline V gene. The CDR3 extends over 16 amino acids. This receptor was taken from a young man who had mild COVID-19 (a few samples of this study predate the infection). Cell type and time point are not known. The chain combines TRBV25-1 with TRBJ2-3, with D maybe TRBD2 (7 bases). Sequenced sample: PBMCs or a T cell subset sorted from them (not recorded which). The CDR3 loop reads CASSDRRGGAGDTQYF. The CDR3 DNA reads as TGTGCCAGCAGTGATAGGAGGGGGGGGGCTGGAGATACGCAGTATTTT.